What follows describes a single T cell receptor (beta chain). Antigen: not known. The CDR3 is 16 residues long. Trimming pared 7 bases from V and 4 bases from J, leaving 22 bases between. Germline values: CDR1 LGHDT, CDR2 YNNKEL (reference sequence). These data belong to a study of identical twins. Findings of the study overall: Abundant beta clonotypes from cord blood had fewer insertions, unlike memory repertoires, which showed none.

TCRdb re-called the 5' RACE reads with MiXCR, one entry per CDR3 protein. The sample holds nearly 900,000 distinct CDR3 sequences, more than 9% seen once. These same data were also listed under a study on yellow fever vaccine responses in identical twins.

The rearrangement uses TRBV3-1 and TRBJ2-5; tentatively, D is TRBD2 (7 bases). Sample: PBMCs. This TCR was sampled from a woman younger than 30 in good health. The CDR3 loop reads CASTQGTNPRGETQYF. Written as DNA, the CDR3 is TGTGCCAGCACTCAGGGGACTAACCCGAGGGGAGAGACCCAGTACTTC.